This T cell receptor beta chain was sequenced in a study of OX40 agonist ivuxolimab in advanced cancers. The assay was immunoSEQ multiplex PCR, and TCRdb's table has in-frame clones only and misses some. The sample has tens of thousands of clones, around 89% seen once; the top ten hold about 5%. Sequencing used CD4+ or CD8+ T cells sorted from blood, obtained in a trial of the OX40 agonist ivuxolimab. This receptor was taken from an adult with an advanced solid tumor such as melanoma, head and neck, liver or kidney cancer.

CDR3 DNA: TGTGCCAGCAGCTTGACCCAGGGGCGCCCGGGTTTTCAGTACTTC. Protein product: CASSLTQGRPGFQYF. The J gene is TRBJ2-4, the V gene TRBV5-8; tentatively, D is TRBD1 (6 bases). Germline V gene data show CDR1 as SGHTS and CDR2 as YDEGEE. CDR3 length: 15 residues. V shed 1 base and J shed 11 bases, with 19 bases lying between them.